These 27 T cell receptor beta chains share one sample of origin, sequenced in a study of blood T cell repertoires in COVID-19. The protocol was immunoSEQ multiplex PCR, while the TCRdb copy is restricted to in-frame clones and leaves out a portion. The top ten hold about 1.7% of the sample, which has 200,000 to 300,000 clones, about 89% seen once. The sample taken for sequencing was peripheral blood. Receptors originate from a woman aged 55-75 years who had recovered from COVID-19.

The CDR3 sequence: CASRHPCTGYTF. The CDR3 DNA reads TGTGCCAGCAGGCACCCATGCACAGGCTACACCTTC. The chain joins TRBV11-3 to TRBJ1-2; D unresolved. Germline CDR1 and CDR2: SGHNT and YENEEA. Trimming cost V 6 bases and J 8 bases, with 13 bases left between them. There are 12 residues in the CDR3.

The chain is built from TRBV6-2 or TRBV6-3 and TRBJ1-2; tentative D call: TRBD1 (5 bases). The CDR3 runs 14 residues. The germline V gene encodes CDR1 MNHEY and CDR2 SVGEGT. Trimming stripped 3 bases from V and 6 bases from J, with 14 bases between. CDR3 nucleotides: TGTGCCAGCAGTTATGGGGCCTACAACAATGGCTACACCTTC. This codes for CASSYGAYNNGYTF.

DNA for the CDR3: TGTGCCAGCAGCCGACCCACCAGGGACACTTACTCCTACGAGCAGTACTTC. Amino acids: CASSRPTRDTYSYEQYF. This rearrangement joins TRBV6-2 or TRBV6-3 to TRBJ2-7, with D perhaps TRBD1 (6 bases). Germline V gives CDR1 MNHEY, CDR2 SVGEGT. CDR3 length: 17 amino acids. Trimming removed 6 bases at V and 0 bases at J, with 21 bases between.

The CDR3 protein is CASSLSTAETQYF. The CDR3 region has the DNA TGTGCCAGCTCTCTATCAACAGCTGAGACCCAGTACTTC. The rearrangement joins TRBV18 to TRBJ2-5; unclear D gene. CDR3 length: 13 residues. CDR1 KGHSH and CDR2 LQKENI come from the germline V gene. Trimming removed 6 bases at V and 5 bases at J, with 13 bases between.

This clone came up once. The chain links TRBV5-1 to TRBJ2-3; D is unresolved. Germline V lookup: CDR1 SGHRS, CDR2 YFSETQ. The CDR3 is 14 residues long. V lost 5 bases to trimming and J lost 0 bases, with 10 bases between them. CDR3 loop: CASSINLSTDTQYF. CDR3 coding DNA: TGCGCCAGCAGTATTAACCTAAGCACAGATACGCAGTATTTT.

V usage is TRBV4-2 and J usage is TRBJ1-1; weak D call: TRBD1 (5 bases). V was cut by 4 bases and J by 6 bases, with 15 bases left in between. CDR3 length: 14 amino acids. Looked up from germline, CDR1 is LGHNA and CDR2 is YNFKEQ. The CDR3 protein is CASSPFGQRAEAFF. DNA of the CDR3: TGTGCCAGCAGCCCCTTTGGACAACGGGCTGAAGCTTTCTTT.

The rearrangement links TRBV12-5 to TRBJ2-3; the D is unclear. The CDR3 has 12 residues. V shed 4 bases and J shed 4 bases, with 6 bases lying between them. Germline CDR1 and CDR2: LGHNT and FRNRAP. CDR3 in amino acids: CASGSLSDTQYF. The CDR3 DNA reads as TGTGCTAGTGGTTCCTTGTCAGATACGCAGTATTTT.

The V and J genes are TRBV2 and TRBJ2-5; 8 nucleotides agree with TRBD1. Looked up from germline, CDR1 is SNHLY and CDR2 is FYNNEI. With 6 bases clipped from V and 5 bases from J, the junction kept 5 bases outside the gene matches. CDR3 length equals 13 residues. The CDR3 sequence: CASSRQGFETQYF. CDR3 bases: TGTGCCAGCAGCCGACAGGGGTTCGAGACCCAGTACTTC. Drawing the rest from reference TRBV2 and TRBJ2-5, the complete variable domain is EPEVTQTPSHQVTQMGQEVILRCVPISNHLYFYWYRQILGQKVEFLVSFYNNEISEKSEIFDDQFSVERPDGSNFTLKIRSTKLEDSAMYFCASSRQGFETQYFGPGTRLLVL.

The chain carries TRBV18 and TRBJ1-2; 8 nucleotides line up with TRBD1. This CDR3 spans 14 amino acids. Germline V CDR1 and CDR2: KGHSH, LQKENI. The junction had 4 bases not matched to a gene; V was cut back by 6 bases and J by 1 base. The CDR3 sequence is CASSLQGVNYGYTF. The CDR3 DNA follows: TGTGCCAGCTCTCTACAGGGGGTTAACTATGGCTACACCTTC.

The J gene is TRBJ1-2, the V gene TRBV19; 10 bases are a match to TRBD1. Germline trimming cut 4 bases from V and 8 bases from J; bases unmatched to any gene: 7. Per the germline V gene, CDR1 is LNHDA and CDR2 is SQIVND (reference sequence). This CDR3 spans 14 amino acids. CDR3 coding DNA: TGTGCCAGTAGTAACCGACAGGGGGCGGAAGGCTACACCTTC. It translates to CASSNRQGAEGYTF. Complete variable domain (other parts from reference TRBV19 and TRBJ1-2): DGGITQSPKYLFRKEGQNVTLSCEQNLNHDAMYWYRQDPGQGLRLIYYSQIVNDFQKGDIAEGYSVSREKKESFPLTVTSAQKNPTAFYLCASSNRQGAEGYTFGSGTRLTVV.

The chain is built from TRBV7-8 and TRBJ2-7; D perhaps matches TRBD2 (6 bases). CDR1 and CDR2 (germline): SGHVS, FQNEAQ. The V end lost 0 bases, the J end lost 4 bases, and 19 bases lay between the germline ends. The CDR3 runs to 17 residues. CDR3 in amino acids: CASSLALTGTEPYEQYF. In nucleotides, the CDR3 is TGTGCCAGCAGCTTAGCGCTAACTGGGACTGAGCCGTACGAGCAGTACTTC.

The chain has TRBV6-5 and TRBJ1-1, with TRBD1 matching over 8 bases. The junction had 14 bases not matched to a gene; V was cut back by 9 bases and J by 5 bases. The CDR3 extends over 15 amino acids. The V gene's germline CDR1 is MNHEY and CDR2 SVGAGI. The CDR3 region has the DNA TGTGCCAGTCGACCCTGGACAGGGAGAGGGACTGAAGCTTTCTTT. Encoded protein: CASRPWTGRGTEAFF.

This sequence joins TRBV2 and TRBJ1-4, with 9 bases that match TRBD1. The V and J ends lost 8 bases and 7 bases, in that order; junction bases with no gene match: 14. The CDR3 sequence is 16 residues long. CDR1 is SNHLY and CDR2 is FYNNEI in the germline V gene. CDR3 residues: CASEMGGTGSGEKLFF. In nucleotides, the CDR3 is TGTGCCAGCGAGATGGGGGGGACAGGGTCTGGTGAAAAACTGTTTTTT.

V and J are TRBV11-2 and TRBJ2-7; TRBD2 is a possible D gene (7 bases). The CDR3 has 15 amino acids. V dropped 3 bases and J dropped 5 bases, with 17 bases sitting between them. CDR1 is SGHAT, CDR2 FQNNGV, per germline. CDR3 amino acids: CASSFIGGPGHEQYF. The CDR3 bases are TGTGCCAGCAGCTTTATCGGGGGGCCGGGCCACGAGCAGTACTTC. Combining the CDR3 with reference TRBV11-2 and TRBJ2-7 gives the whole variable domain EAGVAQSPRYKIIEKRQSVAFWCNPISGHATLYWYQQILGQGPKLLIQFQNNGVVDDSQLPKDRFSAERLKGVDSTLKIQPAKLEDSAVYLCASSFIGGPGHEQYFGPGTRLTVT.

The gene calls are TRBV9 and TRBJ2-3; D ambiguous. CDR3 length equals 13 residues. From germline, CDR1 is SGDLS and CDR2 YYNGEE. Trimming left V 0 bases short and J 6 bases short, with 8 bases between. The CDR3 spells CASSVARGDTQYF. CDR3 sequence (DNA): TGTGCCAGCAGCGTAGCTCGAGGCGATACGCAGTATTTT.

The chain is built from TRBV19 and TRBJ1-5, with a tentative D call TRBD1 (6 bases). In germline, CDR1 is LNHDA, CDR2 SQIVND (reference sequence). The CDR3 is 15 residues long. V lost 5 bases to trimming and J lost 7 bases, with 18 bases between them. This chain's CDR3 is CASSPGPRGGQPQHF. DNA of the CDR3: TGTGCCAGTAGTCCGGGGCCCCGAGGGGGACAGCCCCAGCATTTT. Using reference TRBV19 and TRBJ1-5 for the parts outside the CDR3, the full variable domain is DGGITQSPKYLFRKEGQNVTLSCEQNLNHDAMYWYRQDPGQGLRLIYYSQIVNDFQKGDIAEGYSVSREKKESFPLTVTSAQKNPTAFYLCASSPGPRGGQPQHFGDGTRLSIL.

This chain's CDR3 is CASSLSPTQDYEQYF. CDR3 DNA: TGTGCCAGCAGTTTGTCCCCGACACAGGATTACGAGCAGTACTTC. The rearrangement links TRBV27 to TRBJ2-7, with D possibly matching TRBD1 (5 bases). The germline V and J ends were trimmed by 3 bases and 4 bases, with 16 bases remaining between them. CDR3 length equals 15 residues. The germline V gene has CDR1 MNHEY and CDR2 SMNVEV (reference sequence).

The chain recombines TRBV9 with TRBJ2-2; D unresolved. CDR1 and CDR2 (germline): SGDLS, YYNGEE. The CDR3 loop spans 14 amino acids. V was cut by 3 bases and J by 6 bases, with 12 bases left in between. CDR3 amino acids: CASSAGGNAGELFF. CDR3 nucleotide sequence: TGTGCCAGCAGCGCGGGTGGTAACGCCGGGGAGCTGTTTTTT. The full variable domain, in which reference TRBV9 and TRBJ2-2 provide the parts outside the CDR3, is DSGVTQTPKHLITATGQRVTLRCSPRSGDLSVYWYQQSLDQGLQFLIQYYNGEERAKGNILERFSAQQFPDLHSELNLSSLELGDSALYFCASSAGGNAGELFFGEGSRLTVL.

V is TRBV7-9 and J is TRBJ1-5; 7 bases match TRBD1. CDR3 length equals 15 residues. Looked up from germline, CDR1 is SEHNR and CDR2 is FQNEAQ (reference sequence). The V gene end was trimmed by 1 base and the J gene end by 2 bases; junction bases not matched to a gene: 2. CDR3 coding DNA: TGTGCCAGCAGCTTAGGCGGGACAGGCAATCAGCCCCAGCATTTT. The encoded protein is CASSLGGTGNQPQHF.

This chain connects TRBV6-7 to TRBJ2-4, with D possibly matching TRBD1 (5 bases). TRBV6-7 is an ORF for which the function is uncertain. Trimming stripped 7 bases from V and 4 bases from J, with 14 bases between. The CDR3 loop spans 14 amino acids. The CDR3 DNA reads TGTGCCAGCAACGGACAAGCCCCAAAAAACATTCAGTACTTC. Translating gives CASNGQAPKNIQYF.

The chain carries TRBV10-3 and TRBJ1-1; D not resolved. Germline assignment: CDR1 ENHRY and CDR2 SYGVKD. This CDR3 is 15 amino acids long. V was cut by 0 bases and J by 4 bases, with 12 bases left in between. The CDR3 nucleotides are TGTGCCATCAGTGAGTCGTACACGAGGAGCACTGAAGCTTTCTTT. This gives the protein CAISESYTRSTEAFF.

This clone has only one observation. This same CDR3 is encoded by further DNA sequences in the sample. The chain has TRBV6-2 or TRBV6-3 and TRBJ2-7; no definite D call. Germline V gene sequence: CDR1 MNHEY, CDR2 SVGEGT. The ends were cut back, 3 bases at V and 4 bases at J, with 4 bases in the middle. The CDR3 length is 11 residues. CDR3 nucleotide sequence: TGTGCCAGCAGTTATCTATACGAGCAGTACTTC. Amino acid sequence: CASSYLYEQYF.

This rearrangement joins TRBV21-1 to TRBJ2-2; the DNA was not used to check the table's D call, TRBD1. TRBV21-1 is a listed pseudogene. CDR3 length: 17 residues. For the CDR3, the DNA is TGTGCCAGCAGCCTGCTGCAGGGGGCGGAGAACACCGGGGAGCTGTTTTTT. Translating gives CASSLLQGAENTGELFF.

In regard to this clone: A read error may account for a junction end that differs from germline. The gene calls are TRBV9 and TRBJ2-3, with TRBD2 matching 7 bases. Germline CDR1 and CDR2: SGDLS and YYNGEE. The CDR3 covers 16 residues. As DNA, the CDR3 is TGTGCCAGTAGCGTAGCTTCCGGCTTTGTAGCGGGTACGCAGTATTTT. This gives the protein CASSVASGFVAGTQYF.

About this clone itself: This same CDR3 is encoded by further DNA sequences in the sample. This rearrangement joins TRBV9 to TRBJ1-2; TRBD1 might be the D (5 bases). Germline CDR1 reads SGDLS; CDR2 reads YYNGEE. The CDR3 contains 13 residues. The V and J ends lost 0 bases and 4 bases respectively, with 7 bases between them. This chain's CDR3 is CASSVVGGYGYTF. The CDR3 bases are TGTGCCAGCAGCGTAGTGGGGGGCTATGGCTACACCTTC.

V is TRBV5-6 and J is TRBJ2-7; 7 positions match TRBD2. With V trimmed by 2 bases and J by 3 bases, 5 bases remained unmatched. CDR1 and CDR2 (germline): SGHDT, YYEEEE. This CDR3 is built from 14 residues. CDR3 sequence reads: CASSFQLASYEQYF. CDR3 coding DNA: TGTGCCAGCAGCTTCCAACTAGCGAGCTACGAGCAGTACTTC.

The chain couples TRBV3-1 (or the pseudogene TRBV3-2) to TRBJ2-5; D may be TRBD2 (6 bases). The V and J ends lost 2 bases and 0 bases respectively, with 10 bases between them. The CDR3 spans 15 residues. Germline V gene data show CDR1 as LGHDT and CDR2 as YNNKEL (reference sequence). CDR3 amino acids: CASSQMRGHQETQYF. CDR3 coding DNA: TGTGCCAGCAGCCAAATGCGGGGACACCAAGAGACCCAGTACTTC.